This TCR beta chain was recovered during a study of T cells after yellow fever vaccination. At least ten counts were recorded for this clonotype. The CDR3 runs 12 residues. V was pared by 0 bases and J by 12 bases, with 12 bases between. TCRdb re-derived calls from the 5' RACE reads in MiXCR, one entry per CDR3 protein. The table records 200,000 to 250,000 distinct CDR3 sequences, 6.9% of them present only once. This clonotype was sampled from a man aged 25 to 40 who received the YFV17D yellow fever vaccine. The sequenced sample was CD4+ T cells sorted from PBMCs, obtained 15 days after the yellow fever booster vaccination. This chain joins TRBV12-3 or TRBV12-4 and TRBJ2-7; D may be TRBD2 (6 bases). The chain's CDR3 is CASSLARGIMYF. DNA for the CDR3: TGTGCCAGCAGTTTAGCGCGCGGGATAATGTACTTC.